The entry below describes one TCR beta chain. It has no known antigen specificity. One base away there is no much larger clone; base qualities are not given. Explained via the paper, the treatment or condition label denotes: roughly 19 received Ad26.COV2.S at low or high dose, single or two shots; about 5 received placebo; per-sample allocation not given. For vaccine and placebo recipients, the sequenced repertoires came from samples collected on day 63 after the first injection. Between 29 July and 7 August 2020, Cohort 1b enrolled some 25 adults aged 18-55 years at one site in Boston, USA. Ad26.COV2.S consisted of a replication-incompetent adenovirus type 26 vector by which a prefusion-stabilized SARS-CoV-2 spike protein from the original Wuhan strain was expressed. These data originate in a study of Ad26.COV2.S vaccination and SARS-CoV-2 variants (TCRdb year 2021). Some background on the complete study: Vaccine-arm donors came from COV1001, a multicentre, randomized, double-blind, placebo-controlled phase I-IIa trial of Ad26.COV2.S in healthy adults. Ad26.COV2.S was given intramuscularly at 5x10^10 or 1x10^11 viral particles, as a single shot or as two shots 56 days apart. TCRbeta repertoire sequencing served as the tool for gauging how specific and how broad the SARS-CoV-2-reactive T cell receptors were following Ad26.COV2.S vaccination. The TCR-sequenced set comprised approximately 32 samples: some 20 Ad26.COV2.S vaccine recipients, 5 placebo recipients and 8 SARS-CoV-2 convalescent individuals. Participants in the trial were split at random into five groups of five each, receiving low-dose or high-dose Ad26.COV2.S once or twice, or else placebo on both occasions. Investigators did not know the trial group allocation while performing experiments and assessing outcomes. Broad study findings and their caveats: Substantial breadth of spike-specific CD8+ and CD4+ T cell responses was reported after vaccination. The study was not powered to compare responses between vaccine doses or regimens. According to the authors, total T cell responses may have been underestimated by the TCR breadth and depth analyses. Ad26.COV2.S recipients had higher spike-specific TCR breadth than placebo recipients (P = 0.0014). Vaccine and placebo recipients had similar non-spike TCR breadth, a finding consistent with the vaccine containing only spike.

TCRbeta CDR3 regions were sequenced with the immunoSEQ Assay. After extraction, genomic DNA underwent amplification by bias-controlled multiplex PCR, followed by high-throughput sequencing. Processing in the source paper ran as follows. To quantify the absolute abundance of every unique TCRbeta CDR3 region, sequences were collapsed and filtered. T cell fraction was estimated by normalizing TCRbeta template counts to usable DNA, which was measured by amplifying reference genes present in all nucleated cells. Repertoire TCRs were annotated as SARS-CoV-2-specific when V gene, CDR3 amino acid sequence and J gene were exactly matched to a known reactive TCR set. The reference SARS-CoV-2 TCR set was derived from MIRA and filtered for enrichment in COVID-19-positive ImmuneCODE repertoires, a step that removed public or cross-reactive TCRs. Based on the MIRA antigens, annotated TCRs were further analysed at the level of specific ORF or position within ORF. Breadth was defined as the number of annotated unique rearrangements divided by the total number of unique productive rearrangements, and depth was defined as the summed frequency of the annotated unique rearrangements. TCR breadth was compared between groups using two-sided Wilcoxon rank-sum tests. TCRdb holds this immuneACCESS table with in-frame rearrangements only. Some clones are missing; in checked studies, unresolved V genes explain under half, and the rest has no known cause. V, J and clone size are taken as reported in that table, and D and trimming were inferred from the DNA itself. The table for this sample lists more than 300,000 clones; around four fifths of them were counted only once. The ten largest clones add up to under 2.5% of the sample.

As encoded in the germline V gene (reference sequence), CDR1 is LNHNV while CDR2 is YYDKDF. The CDR3 goes from the cysteine to the phenylalanine over 15 residues. The only DNA kept is the CDR3, 45 bases in frame from the first base. The trim is 0 bases for V and 2 bases for J, with a gap of 10 bases between the germline ends. The chain was built from TRBV15 and TRBJ1-2, and TRBD1 may be the D gene, going by 5 matching bases. The TCR comes from a person aged 18-60 years who received the Ad26.COV2.S COVID-19 vaccine or a placebo. The sequencing used peripheral blood, collected in a trial of Ad26.COV2.S vaccine versus placebo. The DNA sequence is given as TGTGCCACCAGCAGAGATTTGGCAGGGAACTATGGCTACACCTTC. It is translated as CATSRDLAGNYGYTF.